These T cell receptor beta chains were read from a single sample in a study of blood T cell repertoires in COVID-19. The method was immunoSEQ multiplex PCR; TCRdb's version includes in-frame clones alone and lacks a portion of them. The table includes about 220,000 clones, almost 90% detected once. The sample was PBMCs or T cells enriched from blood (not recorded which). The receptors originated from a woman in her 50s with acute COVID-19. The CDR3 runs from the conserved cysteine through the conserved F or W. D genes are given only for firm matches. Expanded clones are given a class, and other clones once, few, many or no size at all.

CDR3 DNA: TGCGCCAGCAGCGGTGGGATTTTAGCGGGTGGCTCAGATACGCAGTATTTT
CDR3 protein: CASSGGILAGGSDTQYF
clone size: once
J gene: TRBJ2-3
V gene: TRBV5-1
D gene: TRBD2

CDR3 DNA: TGCGCCAGCAGCTTACAGGTTCTGAGCTACGAGCAGTACTTC
CDR3 protein: CASSLQVLSYEQYF
clone size: NA
J gene: TRBJ2-7
V gene: TRBV5-1
D gene: NA

CDR3 DNA: TGTGCCAGCAGTGAGGAGTCGGGGGAAATATACGAGCAGTACTTC
CDR3 protein: CASSEESGEIYEQYF
clone size: once
J gene: TRBJ2-7
V gene: TRBV2
D gene: NA

CDR3 DNA: TGTGCCAGCAGGGGACAGAGTAATGAAAAACTGTTTTTT
CDR3 protein: CASRGQSNEKLFF
clone size: NA
J gene: TRBJ1-4
V gene: TRBV12-3/TRBV12-4
D gene: TRBD1

CDR3 DNA: TGTGCCAGCAGCTCCTCCCGCGGAGCTAACTATGGCTACACCTTC
CDR3 protein: CASSSSRGANYGYTF
clone size: NA
J gene: TRBJ1-2
V gene: TRBV7-9
D gene: NA

CDR3 DNA: TGTGCCAGCAGCCAAGCAGGGGCCGAGCAGTACTTC
CDR3 protein: CASSQAGAEQYF
clone size: NA
J gene: TRBJ2-7
V gene: TRBV3-1/TRBV3-2
D gene: NA

CDR3 DNA: TGTGCCAGTAGGATGGGACAGGGGACCTACAATGAGCAGTTCTTC
CDR3 protein: CASRMGQGTYNEQFF
clone size: medium-sized
J gene: TRBJ2-1
V gene: TRBV19
D gene: TRBD1

CDR3 DNA: TGTGCCAGCAGGGACACCTACGAGCAGTACTTC
CDR3 protein: CASRDTYEQYF
clone size: NA
J gene: TRBJ2-7
V gene: TRBV27
D gene: NA

CDR3 DNA: TGTGCCAGCAGCTTAGCCCAACCAGGAGGAGGAAACACCATATATTTT
CDR3 protein: CASSLAQPGGGNTIYF
clone size: NA
J gene: TRBJ1-3
V gene: TRBV7-9
D gene: NA

CDR3 DNA: TGTGCCAGTTCGGACAGGGCGAATCAGCCCCAGCATTTT
CDR3 protein: CASSDRANQPQHF
clone size: NA
J gene: TRBJ1-5
V gene: TRBV12-3/TRBV12-4
D gene: TRBD1

CDR3 DNA: TGTGCCACCAGCCGGGGACAGGGGCTCGTCGAGCAGTACTTC
CDR3 protein: CATSRGQGLVEQYF
clone size: once
J gene: TRBJ2-7
V gene: TRBV15
D gene: TRBD1

CDR3 DNA: TGCGCCAGCAGAAGAGACACTTTTAACACTGAAGCTTTCTTT
CDR3 protein: CASRRDTFNTEAFF
clone size: NA
J gene: TRBJ1-1
V gene: TRBV5-1
D gene: NA

CDR3 DNA: TGTGCCTGGAGTAAGGGGGCCGCTAGCACAGATACGCAGTATTTT
CDR3 protein: CAWSKGAASTDTQYF
clone size: NA
J gene: TRBJ2-3
V gene: TRBV30
D gene: TRBD1

CDR3 DNA: TGTGCCAGCAGCTTAGATCGACAGGGTAGTGAGCAGTTCTTC
CDR3 protein: CASSLDRQGSEQFF
clone size: NA
J gene: TRBJ2-1
V gene: TRBV11-2
D gene: TRBD1

CDR3 DNA: TGTGCCAGCACTAGACAGTTAAATGAAAAACTGTTTTTT
CDR3 protein: CASTRQLNEKLFF
clone size: NA
J gene: TRBJ1-4
V gene: TRBV2
D gene: NA

CDR3 DNA: TGCGCCAGCAGCCCATCGGCGGGGGCGGGAGGCTACACCTTC
CDR3 protein: CASSPSAGAGGYTF
clone size: NA
J gene: TRBJ1-2
V gene: TRBV5-1
D gene: NA

CDR3 DNA: TGTGCCAGCAGTTTCCTAGCGGGAGTAAGCGATGAGCAGTTCTTC
CDR3 protein: CASSFLAGVSDEQFF
clone size: NA
J gene: TRBJ2-1
V gene: TRBV28
D gene: TRBD2

CDR3 DNA: TGCGCCAGCAGGCAAGAAGCGGGAGGGTTAGATACGCAGTATTTT
CDR3 protein: CASRQEAGGLDTQYF
clone size: NA
J gene: TRBJ2-3
V gene: TRBV4-1
D gene: TRBD2

CDR3 DNA: TGTGCCACCAGCACCCGGGACAGGGGAATTAGTGAGCAGTTCTTC
CDR3 protein: CATSTRDRGISEQFF
clone size: NA
J gene: TRBJ2-1
V gene: TRBV15
D gene: TRBD1

CDR3 DNA: TGTGCCACCAGTGACCGGACTAGCGGGGGCTCCTACGAGCAGTACTTC
CDR3 protein: CATSDRTSGGSYEQYF
clone size: NA
J gene: TRBJ2-7
V gene: TRBV24-1
D gene: TRBD2

CDR3 DNA: TGTGCCAGCAGCGATCTCAACTTAGGGGGAGTCGGCTTCTACGAGCAGTACTTC
CDR3 protein: CASSDLNLGGVGFYEQYF
clone size: NA
J gene: TRBJ2-7
V gene: TRBV7-2
D gene: NA

CDR3 DNA: TGTGCCAGCAGCCCCCGGGGTGGAAACACCATATATTTT
CDR3 protein: CASSPRGGNTIYF
clone size: few
J gene: TRBJ1-3
V gene: TRBV7-9
D gene: NA

CDR3 DNA: TGCGCCAGCAGCCAAGTTGCCCCGGGACAGGGCCTTAATGAAAAACTGTTTTTT
CDR3 protein: CASSQVAPGQGLNEKLFF
clone size: NA
J gene: TRBJ1-4
V gene: TRBV4-3
D gene: TRBD1

CDR3 DNA: TGTGCCAGCAGCTTGTATCAGGGGGGAAGCAATCAGCCCCAGCATTTT
CDR3 protein: CASSLYQGGSNQPQHF
clone size: NA
J gene: TRBJ1-5
V gene: TRBV5-6
D gene: TRBD1

CDR3 DNA: TGCGCCAGCAGCTCCGCGCCGAGCGGGAGGGCGGGTGAGCAGTTCTTC
CDR3 protein: CASSSAPSGRAGEQFF
clone size: NA
J gene: TRBJ2-1
V gene: TRBV5-1
D gene: TRBD2

CDR3 DNA: TGTGCCAGCAGGCCAAGACTAGCGGGGGACTACGAGCAGTACTTC
CDR3 protein: CASRPRLAGDYEQYF
clone size: NA
J gene: TRBJ2-7
V gene: TRBV7-2
D gene: TRBD2

CDR3 DNA: TGTGCCAGCAGTGTTTACACCAGCGGAGCTTTCTTT
CDR3 protein: CASSVYTSGAFF
clone size: few
J gene: TRBJ1-1
V gene: TRBV2
D gene: NA

CDR3 DNA: TGCGCCAGCAGCTTCAATGGACAGGTAGATGAGCAGTTCTTC
CDR3 protein: CASSFNGQVDEQFF
clone size: NA
J gene: TRBJ2-1
V gene: TRBV5-1
D gene: TRBD1

CDR3 DNA: TGTGCCAGCAGTTCTCCGGGACTAGCGGGACCCTCCGAGCAGTACTTC
CDR3 protein: CASSSPGLAGPSEQYF
clone size: NA
J gene: TRBJ2-7
V gene: TRBV27
D gene: TRBD2

CDR3 DNA: TGTGCCAGCAGCTTGGCGTTAGCGGGAGGGCTAGAGGAGCAGTACTTC
CDR3 protein: CASSLALAGGLEEQYF
clone size: once
J gene: TRBJ2-7
V gene: TRBV5-5
D gene: TRBD2

CDR3 DNA: TGTGCCAGCAGCCTGCGGGCGGGAGCGGCCCGCATCGGTGAGCAGTTCTTC
CDR3 protein: CASSLRAGAARIGEQFF
clone size: NA
J gene: TRBJ2-1
V gene: TRBV7-9
D gene: TRBD2

CDR3 DNA: TGTGCCTGGGGGGCGACAGAGCGCTACGAGCAGTACTTC
CDR3 protein: CAWGATERYEQYF
clone size: NA
J gene: TRBJ2-7
V gene: TRBV30
D gene: NA

CDR3 DNA: TGTGCCAGCAGTTTATATCATGTCTATGGCTACACCTTC
CDR3 protein: CASSLYHVYGYTF
clone size: NA
J gene: TRBJ1-2
V gene: TRBV28
D gene: NA

CDR3 DNA: TGCGCCAGCAGCGTCGCAGCGGCGCTCCCCTACGAGCAGTACTTC
CDR3 protein: CASSVAAALPYEQYF
clone size: NA
J gene: TRBJ2-7
V gene: TRBV5-1
D gene: NA

CDR3 DNA: TGTGCCAGCAGTCCCCAGGGTGGCTATGGCTACACCTTC
CDR3 protein: CASSPQGGYGYTF
clone size: NA
J gene: TRBJ1-2
V gene: TRBV27
D gene: NA

CDR3 DNA: TGTGCCAGCACACTCCAGGTGAACACTGAAGCTTTCTTT
CDR3 protein: CASTLQVNTEAFF
clone size: NA
J gene: TRBJ1-1
V gene: TRBV10-3
D gene: NA

CDR3 DNA: TGTGCCAGCAGGGCAGGGGATAGCTCCTACGAGCAGTACTTC
CDR3 protein: CASRAGDSSYEQYF
clone size: NA
J gene: TRBJ2-7
V gene: TRBV6-5
D gene: NA

CDR3 DNA: TGTGCCAGTAGTATCGGGGACGGGGGCAATGAGCAGTTCTTC
CDR3 protein: CASSIGDGGNEQFF
clone size: NA
J gene: TRBJ2-1
V gene: TRBV19
D gene: NA

CDR3 DNA: TGTGCCAGCGGCCGGGGCTCCAGGGGTTACGAGCAGTACTTC
CDR3 protein: CASGRGSRGYEQYF
clone size: few
J gene: TRBJ2-7
V gene: TRBV2
D gene: NA

CDR3 DNA: TGCGCCAGCAATCGGACCGGGACAGGGTGGCCCTACGAGCAGTACTTC
CDR3 protein: CASNRTGTGWPYEQYF
clone size: NA
J gene: TRBJ2-7
V gene: TRBV23-1
D gene: TRBD1

CDR3 DNA: TGTGCCAGCAGCTTAGACCCGACAGGAATGAATGAAAAACTGTTTTTT
CDR3 protein: CASSLDPTGMNEKLFF
clone size: NA
J gene: TRBJ1-4
V gene: TRBV7-2
D gene: NA

CDR3 DNA: TGTGCCAGCAGTCCTAGCGGGAGCGTCCTAAAGCAGTACTTC
CDR3 protein: CASSPSGSVLKQYF
clone size: NA
J gene: TRBJ2-7
V gene: TRBV2
D gene: TRBD2

CDR3 DNA: TGTGCCAGCAGCTTCCTCGGGACTAGCCAAGAGACCCAGTACTTC
CDR3 protein: CASSFLGTSQETQYF
clone size: NA
J gene: TRBJ2-5
V gene: TRBV11-2
D gene: TRBD2

CDR3 DNA: TGTGCCAGCAGTTACACACGGACAGGAGATGGCTACACCTTC
CDR3 protein: CASSYTRTGDGYTF
clone size: NA
J gene: TRBJ1-2
V gene: TRBV6-5
D gene: TRBD1

CDR3 DNA: TGTGCCACCAGCAGAGAAGGGGATACTATCTACGAGCAGTACTTC
CDR3 protein: CATSREGDTIYEQYF
clone size: NA
J gene: TRBJ2-7
V gene: TRBV15
D gene: NA

CDR3 DNA: TGTGCCAGCAGTGACTACGCCGAGCAGTACTTC
CDR3 protein: CASSDYAEQYF
clone size: few
J gene: TRBJ2-7
V gene: TRBV2
D gene: NA

CDR3 DNA: TGCGCCAGCAGCTTGGGACAGGGGGCAGTTTGGGAGACCCAGTACTTC
CDR3 protein: CASSLGQGAVWETQYF
clone size: NA
J gene: TRBJ2-5
V gene: TRBV5-1
D gene: TRBD1

CDR3 DNA: TGTGCCAGCAGCGCGACACCCGGTCAGCCCCAGCATTTT
CDR3 protein: CASSATPGQPQHF
clone size: NA
J gene: TRBJ1-5
V gene: TRBV7-8
D gene: NA

CDR3 DNA: TGTGCCAGCTCACCAGGTCTTCTCGGCACCGGGGAGCTGTTTTTT
CDR3 protein: CASSPGLLGTGELFF
clone size: NA
J gene: TRBJ2-2
V gene: TRBV18
D gene: NA

CDR3 DNA: TGTGCCAGCTCCCAAAACGGGAGGAACACTGAAGCTTTCTTT
CDR3 protein: CASSQNGRNTEAFF
clone size: NA
J gene: TRBJ1-1
V gene: TRBV18
D gene: NA

CDR3 DNA: TGTGCCAGTAGTTCAAGGACCTCCCTGGGAGCTTACGAGCAGTACTTC
CDR3 protein: CASSSRTSLGAYEQYF
clone size: NA
J gene: TRBJ2-7
V gene: TRBV19
D gene: NA

CDR3 DNA: TGCGCCAGCAGCCAAGGACGCTTAGGAGTTAATACGCAGTATTTT
CDR3 protein: CASSQGRLGVNTQYF
clone size: NA
J gene: TRBJ2-3
V gene: TRBV4-3
D gene: NA

CDR3 DNA: TGTGCCAGCAGTGCTAGCGGGACATCCTCCTACGAGCAGTACTTC
CDR3 protein: CASSASGTSSYEQYF
clone size: NA
J gene: TRBJ2-7
V gene: TRBV6-4
D gene: TRBD2

CDR3 DNA: TGTGCCATCAGAGAACTAGCGGGAGTGGGCGAGCAGTACTTC
CDR3 protein: CAIRELAGVGEQYF
clone size: few
J gene: TRBJ2-7
V gene: TRBV10-3
D gene: TRBD2

CDR3 DNA: TGCAGCGCAGGGGGAGCGGGGACCTACGAGCAGTACTTC
CDR3 protein: CSAGGAGTYEQYF
clone size: NA
J gene: TRBJ2-7
V gene: TRBV29-1
D gene: NA

CDR3 DNA: TGTGCCAGCAGTTTGGAGATAGGCTCGGCTTTCTTT
CDR3 protein: CASSLEIGSAFF
clone size: few
J gene: TRBJ1-1
V gene: TRBV28
D gene: NA

CDR3 DNA: TGCGCCAGCAGCTTGGGCGGGATAAAACACAATGAGCAGTTCTTC
CDR3 protein: CASSLGGIKHNEQFF
clone size: NA
J gene: TRBJ2-1
V gene: TRBV5-1
D gene: NA

CDR3 DNA: TGTGCCAGCAGCCAGGACAGGGAGGGGGAGACCCAGTACTTC
CDR3 protein: CASSQDREGETQYF
clone size: NA
J gene: TRBJ2-5
V gene: TRBV3-1/TRBV3-2
D gene: NA

CDR3 DNA: TGTGCCAGTCGGGCAGGCGGGGATCAGCCCCAGCATTTT
CDR3 protein: CASRAGGDQPQHF
clone size: NA
J gene: TRBJ1-5
V gene: TRBV12-3/TRBV12-4
D gene: NA

CDR3 DNA: TGTGCCTGGAGCCCGGGACAGTCCAACTACGAGCAGTACTTC
CDR3 protein: CAWSPGQSNYEQYF
clone size: NA
J gene: TRBJ2-7
V gene: TRBV30
D gene: TRBD1